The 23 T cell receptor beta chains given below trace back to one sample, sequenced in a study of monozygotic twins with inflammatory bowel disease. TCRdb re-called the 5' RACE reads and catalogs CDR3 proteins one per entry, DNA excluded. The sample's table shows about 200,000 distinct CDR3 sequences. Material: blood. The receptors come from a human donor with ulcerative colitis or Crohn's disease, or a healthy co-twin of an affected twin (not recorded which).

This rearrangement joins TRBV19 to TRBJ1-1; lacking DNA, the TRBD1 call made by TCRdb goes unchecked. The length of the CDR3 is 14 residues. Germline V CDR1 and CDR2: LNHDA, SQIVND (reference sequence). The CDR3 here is CASNDRGRRTEAFF.

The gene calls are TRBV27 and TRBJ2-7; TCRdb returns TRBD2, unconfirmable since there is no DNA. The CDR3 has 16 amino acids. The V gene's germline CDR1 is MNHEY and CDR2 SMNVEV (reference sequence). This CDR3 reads CASSCPSGRACGEQYF.

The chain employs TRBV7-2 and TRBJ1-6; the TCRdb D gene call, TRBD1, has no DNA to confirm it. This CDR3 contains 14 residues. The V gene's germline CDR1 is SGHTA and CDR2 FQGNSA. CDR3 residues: CASSFWGDNSPLHF.

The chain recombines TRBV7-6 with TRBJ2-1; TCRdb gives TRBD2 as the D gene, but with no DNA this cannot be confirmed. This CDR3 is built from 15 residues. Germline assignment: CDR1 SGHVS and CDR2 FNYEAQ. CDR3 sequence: CASSSGTSGENEQFF.

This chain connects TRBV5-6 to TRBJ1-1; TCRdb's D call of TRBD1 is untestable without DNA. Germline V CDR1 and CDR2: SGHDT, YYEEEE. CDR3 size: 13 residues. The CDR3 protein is CASSIGTGGRAFF. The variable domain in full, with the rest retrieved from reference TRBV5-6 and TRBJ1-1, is DAGVTQSPTHLIKTRGQQVTLRCSPKSGHDTVSWYQQALGQGPQFIFQYYEEEERQRGNFPDRFSGHQFPNYSSELNVNALLLGDSALYLCASSIGTGGRAFFGQGTRLTVV.

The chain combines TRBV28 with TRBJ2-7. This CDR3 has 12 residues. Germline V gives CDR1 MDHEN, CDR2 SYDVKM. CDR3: CASSLRVYEQYF.

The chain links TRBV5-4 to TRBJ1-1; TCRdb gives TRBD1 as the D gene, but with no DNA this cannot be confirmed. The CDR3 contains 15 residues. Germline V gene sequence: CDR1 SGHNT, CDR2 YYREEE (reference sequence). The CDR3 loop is CASSLETAINTEAFF.

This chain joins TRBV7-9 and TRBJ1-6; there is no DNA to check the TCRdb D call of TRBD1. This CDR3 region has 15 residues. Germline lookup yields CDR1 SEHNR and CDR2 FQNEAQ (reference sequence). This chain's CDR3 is CASSLLTGWNSPLHF.

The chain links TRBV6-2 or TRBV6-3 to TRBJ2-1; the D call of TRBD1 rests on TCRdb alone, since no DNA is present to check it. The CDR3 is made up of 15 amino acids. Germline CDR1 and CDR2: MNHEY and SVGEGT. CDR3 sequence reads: CASSYSTGAYNEQFF.

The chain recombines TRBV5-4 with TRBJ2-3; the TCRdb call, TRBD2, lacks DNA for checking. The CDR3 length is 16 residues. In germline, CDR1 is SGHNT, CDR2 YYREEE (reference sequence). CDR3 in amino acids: CASSTGLAGGTDTQYF.

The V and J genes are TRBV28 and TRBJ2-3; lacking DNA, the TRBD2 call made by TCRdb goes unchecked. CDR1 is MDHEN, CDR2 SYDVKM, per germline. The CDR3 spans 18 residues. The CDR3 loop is CASSLLSPGLASTDTQYF.

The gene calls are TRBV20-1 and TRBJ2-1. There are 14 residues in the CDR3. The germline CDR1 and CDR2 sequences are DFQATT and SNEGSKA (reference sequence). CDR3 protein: CSAETLAGYNEQFF.

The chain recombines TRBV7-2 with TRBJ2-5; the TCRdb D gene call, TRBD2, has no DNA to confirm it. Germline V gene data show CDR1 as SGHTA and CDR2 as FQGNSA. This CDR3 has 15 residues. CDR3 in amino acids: CASSFKAGVPETQYF. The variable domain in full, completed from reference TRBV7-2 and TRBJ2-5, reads GAGVSQSPSNKVTEKGKDVELRCDPISGHTALYWYRQSLGQGLEFLIYFQGNSAPDKSGLPSDRFSAERTGGSVSTLTIQRTQQEDSAVYLCASSFKAGVPETQYFGPGTRLLVL.

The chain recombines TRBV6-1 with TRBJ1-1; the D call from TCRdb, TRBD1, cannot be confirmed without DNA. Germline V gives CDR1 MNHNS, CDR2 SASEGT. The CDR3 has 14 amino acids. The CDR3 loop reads CASMQTAMVTEAFF.

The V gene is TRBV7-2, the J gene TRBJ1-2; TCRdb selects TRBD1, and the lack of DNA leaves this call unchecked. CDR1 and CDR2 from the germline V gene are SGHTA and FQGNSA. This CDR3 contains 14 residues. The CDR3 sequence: CASTPSRGMDGYTF.

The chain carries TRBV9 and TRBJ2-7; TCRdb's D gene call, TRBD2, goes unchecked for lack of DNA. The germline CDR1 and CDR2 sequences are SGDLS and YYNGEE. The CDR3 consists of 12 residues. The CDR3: CASSKEGDEQYF. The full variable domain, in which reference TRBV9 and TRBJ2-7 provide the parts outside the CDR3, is DSGVTQTPKHLITATGQRVTLRCSPRSGDLSVYWYQQSLDQGLQFLIQYYNGEERAKGNILERFSAQQFPDLHSELNLSSLELGDSALYFCASSKEGDEQYFGPGTRLTVT.

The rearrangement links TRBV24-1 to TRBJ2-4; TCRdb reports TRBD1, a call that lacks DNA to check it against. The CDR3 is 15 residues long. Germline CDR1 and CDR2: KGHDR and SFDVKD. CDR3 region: CATSDSSDRGNIQYF.

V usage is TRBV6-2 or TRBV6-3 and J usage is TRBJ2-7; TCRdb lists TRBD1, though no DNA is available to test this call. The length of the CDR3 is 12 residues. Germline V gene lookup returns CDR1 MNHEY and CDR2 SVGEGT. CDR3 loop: CASSFGTYEQYF.

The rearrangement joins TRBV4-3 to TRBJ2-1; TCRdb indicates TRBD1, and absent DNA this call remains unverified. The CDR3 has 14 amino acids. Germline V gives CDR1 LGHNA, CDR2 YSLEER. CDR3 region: CASSQATGLGEQFF.

The CDR3 reads CASSLARDSQEQFF. The chain carries TRBV7-2 and TRBJ2-1; checking the TCRdb D call of TRBD2 is not possible without DNA. The CDR3 spans 14 residues. The germline V gene encodes CDR1 SGHTA and CDR2 FQGNSA.

The CDR3 here is CASSQERSFTYEQFF. The chain couples TRBV4-2 to TRBJ2-1. The CDR3 runs 15 residues. Per germline, CDR1 LGHNA and CDR2 YNFKEQ.

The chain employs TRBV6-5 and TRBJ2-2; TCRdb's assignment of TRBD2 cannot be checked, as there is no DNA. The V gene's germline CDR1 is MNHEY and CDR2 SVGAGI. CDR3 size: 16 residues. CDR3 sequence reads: CASSSLSGVNTGELFF.

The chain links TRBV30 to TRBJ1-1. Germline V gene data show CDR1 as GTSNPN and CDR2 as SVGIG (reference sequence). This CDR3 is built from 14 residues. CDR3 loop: CACHFGDWNTEAFF.